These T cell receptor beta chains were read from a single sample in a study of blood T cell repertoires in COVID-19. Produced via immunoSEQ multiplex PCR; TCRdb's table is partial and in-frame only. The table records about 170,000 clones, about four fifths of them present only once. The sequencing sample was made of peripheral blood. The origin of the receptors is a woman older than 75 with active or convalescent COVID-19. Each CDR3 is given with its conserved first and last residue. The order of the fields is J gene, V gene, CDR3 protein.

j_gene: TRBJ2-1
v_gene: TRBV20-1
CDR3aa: CSASLLAGVNEQFF

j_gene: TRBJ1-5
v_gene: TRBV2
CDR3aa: CASSHREFQPQHF

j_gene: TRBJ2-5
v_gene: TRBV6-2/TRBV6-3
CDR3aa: CASSTGNQETQYF

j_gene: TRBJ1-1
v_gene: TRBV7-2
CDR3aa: CASSLQGNLSPEAFF

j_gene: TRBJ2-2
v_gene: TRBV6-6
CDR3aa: CASREGTGELFF

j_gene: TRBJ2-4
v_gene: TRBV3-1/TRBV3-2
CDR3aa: CASSQAPAVAKNIQYF

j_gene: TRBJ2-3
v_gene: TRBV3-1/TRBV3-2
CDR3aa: CASQGREVTLIGSTDTQYF

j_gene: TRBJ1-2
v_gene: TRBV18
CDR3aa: CASSVGQTNYGYTF

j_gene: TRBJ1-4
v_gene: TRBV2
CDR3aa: CASSLGGYSTNEKLFF

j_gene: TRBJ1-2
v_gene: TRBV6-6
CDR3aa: CASSGREGRNYGYTF

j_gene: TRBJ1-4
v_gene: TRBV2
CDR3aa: CASSDGARGKLFF

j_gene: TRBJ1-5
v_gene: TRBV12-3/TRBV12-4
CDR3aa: CASSFELLVPQHF

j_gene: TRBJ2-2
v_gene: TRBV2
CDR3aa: CASSDYGELFF

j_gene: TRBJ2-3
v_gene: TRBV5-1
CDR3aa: CASSLVGELTDTQYF

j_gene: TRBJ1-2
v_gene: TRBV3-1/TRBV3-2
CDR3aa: CASSQGTPNYGYTF

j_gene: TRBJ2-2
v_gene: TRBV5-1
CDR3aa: CASSFIPGLTNTGELFF

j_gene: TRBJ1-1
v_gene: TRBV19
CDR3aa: CASIALRGRGTEAFF

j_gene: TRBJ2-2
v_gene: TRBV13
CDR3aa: CASSLELASPHRELFF

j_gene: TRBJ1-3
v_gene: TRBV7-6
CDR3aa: CASSLVPAGGNTIYF

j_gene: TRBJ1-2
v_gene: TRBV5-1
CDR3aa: CASSPGGDYGYTF

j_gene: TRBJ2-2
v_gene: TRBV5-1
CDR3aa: CASSLDASGRAPGELFF

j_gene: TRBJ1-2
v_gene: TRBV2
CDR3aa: CASQGGLDYGYTF

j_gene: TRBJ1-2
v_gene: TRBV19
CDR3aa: CASSIDRSKGYTF

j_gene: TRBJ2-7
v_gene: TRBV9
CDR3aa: CASSPRLAGDSYEQYF

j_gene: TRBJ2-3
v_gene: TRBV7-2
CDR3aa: CASSLSHYSDTQYF

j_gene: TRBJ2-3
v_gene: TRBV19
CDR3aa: CASSIRRSDTQYF

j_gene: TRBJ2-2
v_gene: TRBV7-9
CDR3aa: CASIGAANTGELFF

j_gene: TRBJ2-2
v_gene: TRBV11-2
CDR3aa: CASSLGLSNTGELFF

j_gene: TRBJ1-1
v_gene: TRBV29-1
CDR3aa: CSGGEGIAEAFF

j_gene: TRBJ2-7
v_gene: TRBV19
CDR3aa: CASSIGNGGRAYEQYF

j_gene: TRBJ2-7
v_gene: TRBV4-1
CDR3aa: CASSQAHRAYEQYF

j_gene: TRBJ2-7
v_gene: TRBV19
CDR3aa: CASSTGQGPYEQYF

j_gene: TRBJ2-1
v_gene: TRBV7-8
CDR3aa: CASSPSGRVIEQFF

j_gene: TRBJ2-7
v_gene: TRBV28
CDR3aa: CASSLWGQGSGEQYF

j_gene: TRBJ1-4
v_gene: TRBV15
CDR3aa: CATSGDRQGREKLFF

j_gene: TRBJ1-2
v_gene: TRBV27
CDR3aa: CASSLVGGEGYTF

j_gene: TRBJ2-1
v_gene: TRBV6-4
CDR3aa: CASSREPYNEQFF

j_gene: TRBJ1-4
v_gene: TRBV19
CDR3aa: CASTGDGEKLFF

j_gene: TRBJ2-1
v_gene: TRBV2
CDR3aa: CASIKSGRAGYEQFF

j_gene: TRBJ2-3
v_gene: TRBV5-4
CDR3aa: CASSPNRPGADTQYF

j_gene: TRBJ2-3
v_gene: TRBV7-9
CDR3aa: CASRPWLTGSVSDTQYF